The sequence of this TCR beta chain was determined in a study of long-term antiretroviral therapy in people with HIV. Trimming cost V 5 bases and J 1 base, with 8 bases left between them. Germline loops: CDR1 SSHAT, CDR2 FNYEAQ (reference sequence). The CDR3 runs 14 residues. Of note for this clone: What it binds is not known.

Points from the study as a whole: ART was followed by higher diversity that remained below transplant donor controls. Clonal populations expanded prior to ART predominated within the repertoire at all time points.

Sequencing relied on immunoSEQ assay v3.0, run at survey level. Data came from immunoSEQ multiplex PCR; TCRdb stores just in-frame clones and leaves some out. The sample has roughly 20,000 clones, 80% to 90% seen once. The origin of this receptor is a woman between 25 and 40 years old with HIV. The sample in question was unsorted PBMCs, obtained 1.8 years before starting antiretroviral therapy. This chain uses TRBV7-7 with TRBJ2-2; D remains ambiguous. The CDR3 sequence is CASSVNGNTGELFF. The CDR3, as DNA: TGTGCCAGCAGCGTTAACGGGAACACCGGGGAGCTGTTTTTT.